These 24 T cell receptor beta chains were sequenced from one sample in a study of lymphopenia after photon versus proton radiotherapy. Profiling relied on immunoSEQ multiplex PCR, and the TCRdb table lists in-frame clones only, not all of them. The top ten clones hold approximately 0.72% of a sample with tens of thousands of clones, over 85% of them seen once. The sample was peripheral blood, taken from a patient treated with photon-based radiotherapy. The receptors come from a woman aged 50 to 65 with cholangiocarcinoma.

V and J are TRBV10-3 and TRBJ2-3; 7 bases are a match to TRBD1. J gave up 1 base and V 6 bases, and 10 bases lay outside the gene matches. CDR1 is ENHRY and CDR2 is SYGVKD in the germline V gene. The CDR3 is 16 residues long. Written as DNA, the CDR3 is TGTGCCATCAGACCCAGGGACAGCGAACGCACAGATACGCAGTATTTT. It translates to CAIRPRDSERTDTQYF.

The rearrangement links TRBV18 to TRBJ1-1, with 12 nucleotides matching TRBD1. The germline gives CDR1 KGHSH, CDR2 LQKENI. V shed 1 base and J 1 base; nucleotides not matched to a gene: 7. CDR3 size: 18 residues. The CDR3 loop is CASSPRGQGASGNTEAFF. The DNA of the CDR3 is TGTGCCAGCTCACCACGGGGACAGGGGGCCTCGGGGAACACTGAAGCTTTCTTT.

This clone is a singleton in its sample. The chain recombines TRBV5-1 with TRBJ1-2; D is unresolved. The CDR3 runs 12 residues. V lost 4 bases to trimming and J lost 0 bases, with 4 bases between them. Germline values: CDR1 SGHRS, CDR2 YFSETQ. The CDR3 protein is CASSETNYGYTF. In nucleotides, the CDR3 is TGCGCCAGCAGCGAAACTAACTATGGCTACACCTTC.

This chain uses TRBV18 with TRBJ2-1; 7 bases map to TRBD1. Germline CDR1 and CDR2: KGHSH and LQKENI. J was trimmed by 0 bases and V by 3 bases; bases with no gene match: 5. The CDR3 length is 16 residues. The CDR3 protein is CASSPLQGSSYNEQFF. CDR3 in DNA: TGTGCCAGCTCACCCCTACAGGGGAGCTCCTACAATGAGCAGTTCTTC.

J is TRBJ1-3 and V is TRBV15; TRBD1 agrees at 8 bases. After removal of 9 bases from V and 2 bases from J, the junction contained 6 bases not matched to a gene. CDR1 and CDR2 (germline): LNHNV, YYDKDF (reference sequence). CDR3 size: 14 residues. In DNA, the CDR3 is TGTGCCACGACGGACAGGGTGACTGGAAACACCATATATTTT. This codes for CATTDRVTGNTIYF. Complete variable domain (other parts from reference TRBV15 and TRBJ1-3): DAMVIQNPRYQVTQFGKPVTLSCSQTLNHNVMYWYQQKSSQAPKLLFHYYDKDFNNEADTPDNFQSRRPNTSFCFLDIRSPGLGDTAMYLCATTDRVTGNTIYFGEGSWLTVV.

The chain employs TRBV5-1 and TRBJ1-1; D remains unclear. CDR1 and CDR2 (germline): SGHRS, YFSETQ. Trimming stripped 1 base from V and 1 base from J, with 8 bases between. The CDR3 totals 14 residues. The CDR3 sequence is CASSLSVPNTEAFF. DNA for the CDR3: TGCGCCAGCAGCTTGTCGGTACCGAACACTGAAGCTTTCTTT.

The genes are TRBV5-1 and TRBJ1-1; possible D gene TRBD1, 5 bases. The V gene's germline CDR1 is SGHRS and CDR2 YFSETQ. This CDR3 is built from 13 residues. The V and J ends lost 4 bases and 3 bases respectively, with 10 bases between them. The CDR3 sequence is CASSIQVDTEAFF. CDR3 in DNA: TGCGCCAGCAGCATACAGGTGGACACTGAAGCTTTCTTT.

The chain carries TRBV21-1 and TRBJ1-5; no check of the table's D call, TRBD1, against the DNA was made. TRBV21-1 is assigned pseudogene status. This CDR3 spans 15 amino acids. The DNA for the CDR3 is TGTGCCAGCAGCTTCAGACAGGATAGCAATCAGCCCCAGCATTTT. Translation gives CASSFRQDSNQPQHF.

V is TRBV7-9 and J is TRBJ1-2, with TRBD1 as a possible D gene (6 bases). Germline assignment: CDR1 SEHNR and CDR2 FQNEAQ (reference sequence). The CDR3 extends over 13 amino acids. Trimming cost V 5 bases and J 4 bases, with 11 bases left between them. This CDR3 reads CASSTSDSYGYTF. The CDR3 DNA reads TGTGCCAGCAGCACCTCGGACAGCTATGGCTACACCTTC.

The rearrangement joins TRBV5-5 to TRBJ1-1; D gene unclear. The CDR3 loop spans 13 amino acids. The germline V and J ends were trimmed by 2 bases and 2 bases, with 7 bases remaining between them. Germline CDR1 and CDR2: SGHKS and YYEKEE (reference sequence). CDR3 sequence: CASSLRGNTEAFF. For the CDR3, the DNA is TGTGCCAGCAGCTTACGGGGTAACACTGAAGCTTTCTTT.

V and J are TRBV5-4 and TRBJ2-4; weak D call: TRBD1 (6 bases). Germline CDR1 SGHNT, CDR2 YYREEE (reference sequence). Trimming shortened V by 3 bases and J by 2 bases, and 18 bases separated the two germline ends. This CDR3 contains 17 residues. CDR3 amino acids: CASSSHRGSGTKNIQYF. The DNA for the CDR3 is TGTGCCAGCAGCTCACATAGGGGGAGTGGAACCAAAAACATTCAGTACTTC. The variable domain in full, completed from reference TRBV5-4 and TRBJ2-4, reads ETGVTQSPTHLIKTRGQQVTLRCSSQSGHNTVSWYQQALGQGPQFIFQYYREEENGRGNFPPRFSGLQFPNYSSELNVNALELDDSALYLCASSSHRGSGTKNIQYFGAGTRLSVL.

The rearrangement uses TRBV30 and TRBJ1-1; D not resolved. With 4 bases removed from V and 5 bases from J, the gap between germline ends came to 11 bases. Germline CDR1 is GTSNPN and CDR2 is SVGIG (reference sequence). CDR3 length: 12 residues. The CDR3 DNA is TGTGCCTGGACCCTGGGAGGAACTGAAGCTTTCTTT. Encoded protein: CAWTLGGTEAFF.

V gene TRBV18 combines with J gene TRBJ1-6; TRBD1 matches 9 bases. This CDR3 is 14 amino acids long. Trimming removed 2 bases from V and 9 bases from J; junction bases left unmatched: 2. Germline CDR1 is KGHSH and CDR2 is LQKENI. CDR3 amino acids: CASSPGQGISPLHF. The CDR3 DNA sequence: TGTGCCAGCTCACCAGGACAGGGGATTTCACCCCTCCACTTT.

This clone has only one observation. The chain combines TRBV2 with TRBJ1-1; D is unclear. This CDR3 is 12 amino acids long. Trimming stripped 8 bases from V and 0 bases from J, with 7 bases between. The V gene's germline CDR1 is SNHLY and CDR2 FYNNEI. CDR3 nucleotides: TGTGCCAGCCGGGAAGTGAACACTGAAGCTTTCTTT. Translating it yields CASREVNTEAFF.

The gene calls are TRBV7-8 and TRBJ1-1, with D possibly being TRBD1 (6 bases). The CDR3 covers 14 residues. V lost 2 bases and J 4 bases, leaving 11 bases between the germline ends. Germline V gives CDR1 SGHVS, CDR2 FQNEAQ. The CDR3 bases are TGTGCCAGCAGCTTATTAGGGGGTGGCACTGAAGCTTTCTTT. It codes for CASSLLGGGTEAFF.

J is TRBJ2-3 and V is TRBV5-1, with D perhaps TRBD1 (6 bases). Trimming took off 1 base at V and 0 bases at J, with 12 bases between the two ends. CDR3 length equals 16 residues. Germline-derived CDR1 and CDR2 are SGHRS and YFSETQ. Here the CDR3 reads CASSLSRTVSTDTQYF. DNA for the CDR3: TGCGCCAGCAGCTTGTCCCGGACAGTGAGCACAGATACGCAGTATTTT.

This chain links TRBV6-6 with TRBJ1-1, with D uncertain. Germline loops: CDR1 MNHNY, CDR2 SVGAGI (reference sequence). The CDR3 sequence is 12 residues long. V was pared by 6 bases and J by 1 base, with 6 bases between. The CDR3 DNA reads TGTGCCAGCAGGACAAAGAACACTGAAGCTTTCTTT. The encoded protein is CASRTKNTEAFF.

The chain is built from TRBV11-3 and TRBJ2-4, with D perhaps matching TRBD2 (6 bases). CDR1 is SGHNT and CDR2 is YENEEA in the germline V gene. Trimming stripped 6 bases from V and 6 bases from J, with 15 bases between. The CDR3 contains 14 residues. The CDR3 is CASRPGRETNIQYF. DNA for the CDR3: TGTGCCAGCAGACCTGGACGGGAGACAAACATTCAGTACTTC.

This chain uses TRBV7-2 with TRBJ2-1, with 7 bases fitting TRBD2. The V segment lost 0 bases and the J segment 5 bases; nucleotides outside the gene matches: 10. This CDR3 is 17 amino acids long. Germline loops: CDR1 SGHTA, CDR2 FQGNSA. CDR3 sequence reads: CASSLAVGAGPNNEQFF. The CDR3 DNA reads as TGTGCCAGCAGCTTAGCGGTGGGAGCGGGGCCGAACAATGAGCAGTTCTTC.

In its sample, this clone was seen once. The chain has TRBV18 and TRBJ2-5; D uncertain. The CDR3 is made up of 14 amino acids. Germline CDR1 is KGHSH and CDR2 is LQKENI. V gave up 3 bases and J gave up 5 bases, with 13 bases separating them. CDR3 sequence: CASSPGRLGETQYF. CDR3 nucleotides: TGTGCCAGCTCACCGGGCAGGTTGGGGGAGACCCAGTACTTC.

A remark on this clone: The same CDR3 arises from other DNA sequences in this sample as well. This chain connects TRBV9 to TRBJ2-1, with 9 bases lining up with TRBD2. Losses at the gene ends were 0 bases for V and 5 bases for J; bases not matched to a gene: 6. Germline CDR1 is SGDLS and CDR2 is YYNGEE. The CDR3 extends over 16 amino acids. Here the CDR3 DNA reads TGTGCCAGCAGCGTAGACGGGCGCGGGGGGGACAATGAGCAGTTCTTC. It codes for CASSVDGRGGDNEQFF.

V usage is TRBV7-2 and J usage is TRBJ2-1; 12 bases align to TRBD2. The CDR3 length is 17 residues. CDR1 and CDR2 (germline): SGHTA, FQGNSA. Germline trimming cut 5 bases from V and 5 bases from J; bases unmatched to any gene: 10. The CDR3 DNA follows: TGTGCCAGCAGCGTCCTAGCGGGGGGGCCTACAGACAATGAGCAGTTCTTC. It encodes CASSVLAGGPTDNEQFF.

V usage is TRBV2 and J usage is TRBJ2-5; TRBD1 might be the D (6 bases). The end of the DNA aligns better with TRBJ2-7, so the J call may be wrong. The CDR3 has 12 amino acids. Germline V gene data show CDR1 as SNHLY and CDR2 as FYNNEI. The CDR3 reads CASSLDRYEQYF. The CDR3 DNA is TGTGCCAGCAGCCTCGACAGGTACGAGCAGTACTTC.

This chain joins TRBV5-6 and TRBJ2-5; possible D gene TRBD2, 6 bases. The CDR3 consists of 15 residues. Per the germline V gene, CDR1 is SGHDT and CDR2 is YYEEEE. V was clipped by 2 bases and J by 7 bases, with 18 bases between them. CDR3: CASSFDLMEGRTQYF. The CDR3 region has the DNA TGTGCCAGCAGCTTTGATTTGATGGAGGGAAGGACCCAGTACTTC.